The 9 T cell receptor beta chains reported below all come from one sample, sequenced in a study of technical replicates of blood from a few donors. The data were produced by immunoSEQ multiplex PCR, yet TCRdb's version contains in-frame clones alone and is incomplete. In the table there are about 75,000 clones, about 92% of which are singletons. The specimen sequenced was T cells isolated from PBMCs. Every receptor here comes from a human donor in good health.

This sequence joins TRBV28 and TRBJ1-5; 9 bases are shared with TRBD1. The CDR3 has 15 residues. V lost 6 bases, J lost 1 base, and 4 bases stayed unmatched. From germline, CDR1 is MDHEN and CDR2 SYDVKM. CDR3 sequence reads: CASSPTGGSNQPQHF. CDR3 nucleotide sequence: TGTGCCAGCAGCCCGACAGGGGGAAGCAATCAGCCCCAGCATTTT.

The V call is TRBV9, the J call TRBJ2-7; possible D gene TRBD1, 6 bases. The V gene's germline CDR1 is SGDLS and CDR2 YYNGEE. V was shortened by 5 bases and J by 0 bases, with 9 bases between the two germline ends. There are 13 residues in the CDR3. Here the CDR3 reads CASSGQLSYEQYF. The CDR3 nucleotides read TGTGCCAGCAGTGGACAGCTCTCCTACGAGCAGTACTTC.

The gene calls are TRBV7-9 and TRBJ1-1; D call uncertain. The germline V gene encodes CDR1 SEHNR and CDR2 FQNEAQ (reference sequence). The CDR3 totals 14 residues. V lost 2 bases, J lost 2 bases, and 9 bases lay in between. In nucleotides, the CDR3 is TGTGCCAGCAGCTTAAAACAGATCAACACTGAAGCTTTCTTT. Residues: CASSLKQINTEAFF. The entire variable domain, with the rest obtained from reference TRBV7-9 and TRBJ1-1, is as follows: DTGVSQNPRHKITKRGQNVTFRCDPISEHNRLYWYRQTLGQGPEFLTYFQNEAQLEKSRLLSDRFSAERPKGSFSTLEIQRTEQGDSAMYLCASSLKQINTEAFFGQGTRLTVV.

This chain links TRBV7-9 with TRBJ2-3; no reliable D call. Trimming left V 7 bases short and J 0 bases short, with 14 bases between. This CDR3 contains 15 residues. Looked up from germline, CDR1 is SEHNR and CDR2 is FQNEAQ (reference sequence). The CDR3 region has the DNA TGTGCCAGCACCCTAACGTCTGCGAGCACAGATACGCAGTATTTT. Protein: CASTLTSASTDTQYF.

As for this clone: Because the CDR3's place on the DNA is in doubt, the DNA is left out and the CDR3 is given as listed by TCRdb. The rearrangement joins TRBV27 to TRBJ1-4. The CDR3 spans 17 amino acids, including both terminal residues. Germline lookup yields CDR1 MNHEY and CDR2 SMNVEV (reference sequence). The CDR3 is CASSSSGGLLWREKLFF.

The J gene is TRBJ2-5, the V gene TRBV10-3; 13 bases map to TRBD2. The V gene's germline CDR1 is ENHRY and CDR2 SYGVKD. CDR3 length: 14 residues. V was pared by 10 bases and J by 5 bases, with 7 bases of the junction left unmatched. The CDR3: CATGLAGVLETQYF. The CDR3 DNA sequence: TGTGCCACCGGACTAGCGGGAGTGTTGGAGACCCAGTACTTC.

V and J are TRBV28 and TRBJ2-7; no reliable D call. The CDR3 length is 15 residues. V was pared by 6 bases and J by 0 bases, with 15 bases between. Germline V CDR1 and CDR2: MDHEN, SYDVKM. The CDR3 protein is CASSAERYISYEQYF. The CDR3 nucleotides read TGTGCCAGCAGCGCAGAGCGTTACATCTCCTACGAGCAGTACTTC.

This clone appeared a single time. CDR3 nucleotides: TGCAGCGCCATTTTGGGACAGGGGATTGGCGAGCAGTACTTC. It specifies CSAILGQGIGEQYF. V is TRBV29-1 and J is TRBJ2-7; 10 positions agree with TRBD1. The germline V gene has CDR1 SQVTM and CDR2 ANQGSEA. With 7 bases clipped from V and 6 bases from J, the junction kept 12 bases outside the gene matches. The CDR3 is 14 amino acids.

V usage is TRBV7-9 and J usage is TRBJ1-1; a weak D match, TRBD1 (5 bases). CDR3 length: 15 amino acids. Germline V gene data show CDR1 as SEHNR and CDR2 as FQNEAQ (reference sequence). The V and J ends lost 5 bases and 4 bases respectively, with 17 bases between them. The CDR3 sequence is CASSPFTGGGTEAFF. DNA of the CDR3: TGTGCCAGCAGCCCATTCACCGGGGGTGGCACTGAAGCTTTCTTT.